This T cell receptor beta chain comes out of a study of blood T cell repertoires in COVID-19. Study background: From the United States, Italy and Spain came samples of acute and convalescent COVID-19. In each case, the material was cDNA or gDNA derived from T cells, B-cell-depleted T cells, or PBMCs.

Germline V CDR1 and CDR2: SGHNT, YENEEA. CDR3 length equals 13 residues. The V end was cut by 4 bases, the J end by 6 bases, with 11 bases between. Seattle-derived patients entered the study during active infection and were followed longitudinally. How the authors handled the data: Researchers report that nucleated cell counts were estimated from reference gene primer amplification. Assay: immunoSEQ multiplex PCR; the TCRdb copy retains only in-frame clones and omits some. That table furnishes V, J and clone size, whereas the DNA furnished D and trimming. The table has more than 65,000 clones, roughly 80% seen once.

This sequence originates from a man in his thirties or forties with COVID-19, enrolled during active disease. The chain couples TRBV11-3 to TRBJ2-3; weak D call: TRBD2 (5 bases). Material: peripheral blood. CDR3 bases: TGTGCCAGCAGCTCTATGCCGGGGGATACGCAGTATTTT. It is translated as CASSSMPGDTQYF.